Presented here are 13 T cell receptor beta chains from one specimen sequenced in a study of T cell repertoires in cytomegalovirus infection. Each CDR3 protein gets one entry after TCRdb re-called the reads with MiXCR. The sample has roughly 720,000 distinct CDR3 sequences; 35% to 40% are singletons. Sequenced sample: PBMCs. These receptors came from a human donor in good health (CMV status not recorded). Some clones in this sample may be carry-over from other donors' samples.

This rearrangement joins TRBV12-3 or TRBV12-4 to TRBJ2-1, with TRBD2 as a possible D gene (7 bases). The CDR3 spans 15 residues. V lost 5 bases and J lost 2, with 13 bases in between. The CDR3 region is CASSKGEGPYNEQFF. CDR3 nucleotide sequence: TGTGCCAGCAGTAAGGGGGAGGGACCCTACAATGAGCAGTTCTTC.

The J gene is TRBJ1-1, the V gene TRBV28, with 7 bases aligning to TRBD1. With 5 bases clipped from V and 1 base from J, the junction kept 7 bases outside the gene matches. CDR3 length equals 15 residues. Germline lookup yields CDR1 MDHEN and CDR2 SYDVKM. Here the CDR3 DNA reads TGTGCCAGCAGTACAGGGGATGAGGCGAACACTGAAGCTTTCTTT. Translating gives CASSTGDEANTEAFF.

This chain joins TRBV7-9 and TRBJ2-7, with a weak D call TRBD2 (6 bases). The CDR3 is made up of 15 amino acids. Germline loops: CDR1 SEHNR, CDR2 FQNEAQ (reference sequence). V shed 5 bases and J shed 2 bases, with 16 bases lying between them. CDR3 residues: CASSGGRTSTYEQYF. CDR3 nucleotide sequence: TGTGCCAGCAGCGGGGGGAGGACAAGCACCTACGAGCAGTACTTC.

The chain uses TRBV14 and TRBJ2-2; no reliable D call. CDR3 size: 16 residues. The germline V gene encodes CDR1 SGHDN and CDR2 FVKESK. Trimming took off 1 base at V and 2 bases at J, with 11 bases between the two ends. In DNA, the CDR3 is TGTGCCAGCAGCCAAGGTCAGACTTTCAACACCGGGGAGCTGTTTTTT. As protein: CASSQGQTFNTGELFF.

This clonotype has a handful of counts. V is TRBV7-6 and J is TRBJ2-2; 10 nucleotides align to TRBD2. This CDR3 has 17 residues. Unmatched junction bases numbered 4, after V lost 0 bases and J lost 3 bases. From germline, CDR1 is SGHVS and CDR2 FNYEAQ. The CDR3 DNA is TGTGCCAGCAGCTTAGCGATCCTAGCGGGGGACACCGGGGAGCTGTTTTTT. Amino acids: CASSLAILAGDTGELFF.

V usage is TRBV16 and J usage is TRBJ2-1, with 9 bases aligning to TRBD2. The CDR3 sequence is 17 residues long. Germline CDR1 KGHSY, CDR2 FQNENV. Trimming at V came to 1 base and at J to 6 bases, leaving 10 bases not matched to a gene. The DNA for the CDR3 is TGTGCCAGCAGCCAATATTTGACTAGCGGAGAAAGCAATGAGCAGTTCTTC. The encoded protein is CASSQYLTSGESNEQFF.

CDR3 DNA: TGTGCCAGTAGCCTTAGCGGGAGTAAATACAATGAGCAGTTCTTC. Translating it yields CASSLSGSKYNEQFF. The chain has TRBV19 and TRBJ2-1; TRBD2 agrees at 9 bases. The V and J ends lost 6 bases and 4 bases, in that order; junction bases with no gene match: 7. CDR1 is LNHDA and CDR2 is SQIVND in the germline V gene (reference sequence). The CDR3 spans 15 residues.

This sequence joins TRBV6-6 and TRBJ1-4; D may be TRBD1 (5 bases). The CDR3 is made up of 11 amino acids. Germline CDR1 is MNHNY and CDR2 is SVGAGI (reference sequence). V lost 5 bases and J lost 12, with 10 bases in between. The CDR3: CASSLQGQLFF. CDR3 sequence (DNA): TGTGCCAGCAGTCTTCAGGGTCAACTGTTTTTT.

The rearrangement uses TRBV7-9 and TRBJ2-1, with D possibly TRBD1 on 6 matching bases. Trimming took 2 bases from V and 7 from J, leaving 15 bases between them. The germline V gene has CDR1 SEHNR and CDR2 FQNEAQ (reference sequence). This CDR3 has 15 residues. The CDR3 bases are TGTGCCAGCAGCTTAAGAGGACGACAGGAGAATGAGCAGTTCTTC. Translating gives CASSLRGRQENEQFF.

V and J are TRBV12-3 or TRBV12-4 and TRBJ2-1; D unresolved. The CDR3 has 14 residues. V lost 4 bases and J 6 bases, leaving 13 bases between the germline ends. The CDR3 nucleotides read TGTGCCAGCAGTTACCCCGGCCGAATCAATGAGCAGTTCTTC. Protein product: CASSYPGRINEQFF.

The rearrangement joins TRBV28 to TRBJ2-1, with D possibly TRBD1 on 8 matching bases. Trimming took 2 bases from V and 6 from J, leaving 23 bases between them. From germline, CDR1 is MDHEN and CDR2 SYDVKM. The CDR3 covers 18 residues. The CDR3, as DNA: TGTGCCAGCAGTTTAAGGGTAGAAACAGGGGGGGTGCTCAATGAGCAGTTCTTC. Its translation is CASSLRVETGGVLNEQFF.

The rearrangement uses TRBV5-4 and TRBJ1-1; TRBD1 might be the D (5 bases). This CDR3 region has 13 residues. From germline, CDR1 is SGHNT and CDR2 YYREEE (reference sequence). V gave up 6 bases and J gave up 5 bases, with 14 bases separating them. The CDR3 DNA follows: TGTGCCAGCACCGCAGGGTACGGGACTGAAGCTTTCTTT. Translation gives CASTAGYGTEAFF.

This clonotype was counted a few times. V and J are TRBV24-1 and TRBJ1-1, with D possibly being TRBD1 (5 bases). Between the trimmed V and J ends, which lost 4 bases and 10 bases, there was a span of 21 bases. This CDR3 comprises 15 residues. CDR1 and CDR2 (germline): KGHDR, SFDVKD. CDR3 region: CATSDPGTPHMGAFF. DNA for the CDR3: TGTGCCACCAGTGACCCCGGGACGCCCCACATGGGAGCTTTCTTT.